What follows are 24 T cell receptor beta chains derived from one specimen sequenced in a study of T cell responses to AZD1222 COVID-19 vaccine (dated by TCRdb to the early 2020s). Taken with the paper, the label for time point translates to: baseline before first vaccination. Library method: the immunoSEQ multiplex PCR assay. In its TCRdb copy, this immuneACCESS table keeps in-frame sequences only and misses some clones. Where compared with another copy, unresolved V genes explain less than half of these, and the others have no known cause. The sample has about 130,000 clones on record, 93% of them singletons. Jointly, the top ten make up approximately 3.4% of the sample. The specimen comprised peripheral blood, sampled on day 0 of AZD1222 vaccination. Source of these receptors: an adult in good health.

The chain couples TRBV5-6 to TRBJ2-1, with 9 positions matching TRBD1. There are 16 residues in the CDR3. Germline loops: CDR1 SGHDT, CDR2 YYEEEE. V shed 2 bases and J 2 bases; nucleotides not matched to a gene: 5. CDR3 DNA sequence: TGTGCCAGCAGCTTACAGGGGGCAGGTACCTACAATGAGCAGTTCTTC. Its translation is CASSLQGAGTYNEQFF. Full variable domain (missing parts from reference TRBV5-6 and TRBJ2-1): DAGVTQSPTHLIKTRGQQVTLRCSPKSGHDTVSWYQQALGQGPQFIFQYYEEEERQRGNFPDRFSGHQFPNYSSELNVNALLLGDSALYLCASSLQGAGTYNEQFFGPGTRLTVL.

This chain uses TRBV6-1 with TRBJ1-5; the match to TRBD1 covers 7 bases. V gave up 1 base and J gave up 2 bases; unmatched junction bases: 5. In germline, CDR1 is MNHNS, CDR2 SASEGT. This CDR3 region has 16 residues. The CDR3 nucleotides read TGTGCCAGCAGTGAAGGACAGGGATTGGGCAATCAGCCCCAGCATTTT. Protein product: CASSEGQGLGNQPQHF.

Remarks on this clone: Other DNA variants within this sample encode the same CDR3. The chain couples TRBV5-1 to TRBJ1-5, with a weak D call TRBD1 (5 bases). The ends were cut back, 0 bases at V and 6 bases at J, with 10 bases in the middle. Germline V lookup: CDR1 SGHRS, CDR2 YFSETQ. The CDR3 length is 14 residues. The CDR3 region has the DNA TGCGCCAGCAGCTTGGGGCAGGGCGGTCAGCCCCAGCATTTT. Translating it yields CASSLGQGGQPQHF.

The chain uses TRBV5-1 and TRBJ1-6, with 8 positions matching TRBD1. The junction had 6 bases not matched to a gene; V was cut back by 1 base and J by 9 bases. This CDR3 has 15 amino acids. Germline V gives CDR1 SGHRS, CDR2 YFSETQ. The CDR3 DNA reads TGCGCCAGCAGCTTGAGACAGGGGCCCAGTTCACCCCTCCACTTT. Amino acid sequence: CASSLRQGPSSPLHF.

CDR3 coding DNA: TGTGCCAGCAGTTTATTCGACCCCGCATCATATGGCTACACCTTC. Residues: CASSLFDPASYGYTF. This chain uses TRBV28 with TRBJ1-2; D gene unclear. V was clipped by 1 base and J by 5 bases, with 14 bases between them. Germline-derived CDR1 and CDR2 are MDHEN and SYDVKM. The CDR3 has 15 residues.

The chain carries TRBV19 and TRBJ1-5; D is perhaps TRBD1 (6 bases). V lost 3 bases and J lost 2, with 14 bases in between. Germline-derived CDR1 and CDR2 are LNHDA and SQIVND (reference sequence). The CDR3 covers 16 residues. The CDR3 DNA follows: TGTGCCAGTAGTATTCAGGGGTCGTCGGGCAATCAGCCCCAGCATTTT. Translating gives CASSIQGSSGNQPQHF.

The V and J genes are TRBV28 and TRBJ1-5; a possible D gene is TRBD1 (6 bases). V lost 6 bases and J 2 bases, leaving 17 bases between the germline ends. Germline V CDR1 and CDR2: MDHEN, SYDVKM. The CDR3 is made up of 16 amino acids. The CDR3 reads CASSREWRGGNQPQHF. CDR3 sequence (DNA): TGTGCCAGCAGCCGCGAGTGGAGGGGGGGCAATCAGCCCCAGCATTTT.

This clone was seen just once. The rearrangement links TRBV6-2 or TRBV6-3 to TRBJ2-2; D uncertain. The V end lost 4 bases, the J end lost 6 bases, and 15 bases lay between the germline ends. The CDR3 loop spans 15 amino acids. CDR1 is MNHEY, CDR2 SVGEGT, per germline. CDR3 sequence (DNA): TGTGCCAGCAGTTTTGCACCAATGGAATCCGGGGAGCTGTTTTTT. This translates into CASSFAPMESGELFF.

The chain recombines TRBV6-2 or TRBV6-3 with TRBJ2-1; 10 nucleotides match TRBD2. After removal of 0 bases from V and 3 bases from J, the junction contained 5 bases not matched to a gene. CDR1 is MNHEY, CDR2 SVGEGT, per germline. CDR3 length equals 17 residues. The CDR3 loop is CASSYSRLAGHYNEQFF. CDR3 sequence (DNA): TGTGCCAGCAGTTACTCGAGACTAGCGGGCCACTACAATGAGCAGTTCTTC.

The chain is built from TRBV11-2 and TRBJ2-7; D is perhaps TRBD1 (6 bases). Germline V gene sequence: CDR1 SGHAT, CDR2 FQNNGV. The CDR3 consists of 15 residues. V was cut by 1 base and J by 4 bases, with 14 bases left in between. CDR3 DNA: TGTGCCAGCAGCTTAGGGGGCAGGGGTTTGTACGAGCAGTACTTC. It yields the protein CASSLGGRGLYEQYF.

The rearrangement uses TRBV5-1 and TRBJ2-1; 7 bases map to TRBD1. The germline V gene has CDR1 SGHRS and CDR2 YFSETQ. The trim removed 7 bases at V and 7 bases at J, leaving 17 bases unmatched. The CDR3 spans 16 residues. This CDR3 is CASRQKYYDRANEQFF. The CDR3 coding sequence is TGCGCCAGCCGACAGAAATACTACGACAGGGCGAATGAGCAGTTCTTC.

This chain uses TRBV6-5 with TRBJ1-2; a possible D gene is TRBD1 (6 bases). Germline loops: CDR1 MNHEY, CDR2 SVGAGI. The V gene lost 0 bases and the J gene lost 8 bases, with 16 bases spanning the gap. The CDR3 has 15 amino acids. The CDR3 loop reads CASSYSGARLKGYTF. The CDR3 DNA is TGTGCCAGCAGTTACTCGGGGGCGAGGCTGAAAGGCTACACCTTC.

This clone was counted once. The V and J genes are TRBV27 and TRBJ2-1; D might be TRBD1 or TRBD2, each matching 5 bases. This CDR3 is 16 amino acids long. Germline assignment: CDR1 MNHEY and CDR2 SMNVEV (reference sequence). Trimming cost V 2 bases and J 7 bases, with 18 bases left between them. The CDR3 spells CASSLRPGTPVNEQFF. CDR3 coding DNA: TGTGCCAGCAGTTTAAGGCCCGGGACCCCGGTTAATGAGCAGTTCTTC.

V and J are TRBV5-6 and TRBJ2-2, with TRBD1 matching over 11 bases. The CDR3 spans 16 residues. Per germline, CDR1 SGHDT and CDR2 YYEEEE. The ends lost 4 bases at V and 0 bases at J; junction bases unmatched: 2. The CDR3 loop reads CASSEGQGANTGELFF. CDR3 in DNA: TGTGCCAGCAGCGAGGGACAGGGGGCGAACACCGGGGAGCTGTTTTTT.

The chain joins TRBV7-2 to TRBJ1-1; D gene ambiguous. Trimming took off 6 bases at V and 4 bases at J, with 15 bases between the two ends. This CDR3 contains 14 residues. The V gene's germline CDR1 is SGHTA and CDR2 FQGNSA. CDR3 region: CASSPRPRGTEAFF. The CDR3 DNA reads as TGTGCCAGCAGTCCAAGGCCCCGCGGCACTGAAGCTTTCTTT.

The chain is built from TRBV12-3 or TRBV12-4 and TRBJ2-1, with D tentatively TRBD2 (5 bases). Deletions cut 3 bases from V and 7 bases from J, with 7 bases between. The CDR3 consists of 12 residues. This chain's CDR3 is CASSLGGNEQFF. For the CDR3, the DNA is TGTGCCAGCAGTTTGGGCGGGAATGAGCAGTTCTTC.

The rearrangement links TRBV7-8 to TRBJ1-1; TRBD1 might be the D (5 bases). V lost 2 bases to trimming and J lost 5 bases, with 15 bases between them. This CDR3 region has 15 residues. The germline CDR1 and CDR2 sequences are SGHVS and FQNEAQ. The CDR3 region is CASSLRGAVVTEAFF. CDR3 nucleotides: TGTGCCAGCAGCTTAAGGGGCGCGGTGGTTACTGAAGCTTTCTTT. The variable domain in full, with the rest retrieved from reference TRBV7-8 and TRBJ1-1, is GAGVSQSPRYKVAKRGQDVALRCDPISGHVSLFWYQQALGQGPEFLTYFQNEAQLDKSGLPSDRFFAERPEGSVSTLKIQRTQQEDSAVYLCASSLRGAVVTEAFFGQGTRLTVV.

The chain carries TRBV4-2 and TRBJ1-2; D might be TRBD1 (5 bases). Trimming stripped 3 bases from V and 5 bases from J, with 13 bases between. Germline V gives CDR1 LGHNA, CDR2 YNFKEQ. This CDR3 is 14 amino acids long. The CDR3 protein is CASSQPGTDYGYTF. As DNA, the CDR3 is TGTGCCAGCAGCCAGCCCGGGACGGATTATGGCTACACCTTC.

The genes are TRBV4-1 and TRBJ1-5; D is unresolved. V was pared by 5 bases and J by 4 bases, with 12 bases between. Per the germline V gene, CDR1 is MGHRA and CDR2 is YSYEKL. This CDR3 contains 14 residues. CDR3: CASSFILVNQPQHF. As DNA, the CDR3 is TGCGCCAGCAGCTTCATTTTAGTTAATCAGCCCCAGCATTTT.

The chain couples TRBV28 to TRBJ1-5; tentative D call: TRBD1 (5 bases). Trimming removed 1 base from V and 3 bases from J, with 16 bases in between. Germline assignment: CDR1 MDHEN and CDR2 SYDVKM. The CDR3 contains 17 residues. CDR3 region: CASSLYLKQGLNQPQHF. DNA of the CDR3: TGTGCCAGCAGTTTATACCTTAAGCAGGGACTCAATCAGCCCCAGCATTTT.

The rearrangement uses TRBV7-9 and TRBJ1-5; a possible D gene is TRBD1 (5 bases). Between the trimmed V and J ends, which lost 5 bases and 0 bases, there was a span of 8 bases. Germline-derived CDR1 and CDR2 are SEHNR and FQNEAQ (reference sequence). The CDR3 runs to 14 residues. The CDR3 is CASSPGNSNQPQHF. The CDR3 DNA is TGTGCCAGCAGCCCAGGGAATAGCAATCAGCCCCAGCATTTT.

The table lists this clone with a count of one. The rearrangement uses TRBV11-2 and TRBJ2-3; 8 nucleotides align to TRBD2. Germline V CDR1 and CDR2: SGHAT, FQNNGV. The CDR3 loop spans 16 amino acids. V lost 1 base, J lost 1 base, and 4 bases stayed unmatched. The chain's CDR3 is CASSLASGGGTDTQYF. The DNA for the CDR3 is TGTGCCAGCAGCTTAGCGTCCGGGGGGGGCACAGATACGCAGTATTTT.

This sequence joins TRBV5-1 and TRBJ1-2, with unresolved D. This CDR3 has 12 residues. Germline V gene sequence: CDR1 SGHRS, CDR2 YFSETQ. The V gene lost 6 bases and the J gene lost 2 bases, with 8 bases spanning the gap. CDR3 sequence reads: CASKSGNYGYTF. Here the CDR3 DNA reads TGCGCCAGCAAGAGCGGCAACTATGGCTACACCTTC.

The chain employs TRBV27 and TRBJ1-3; D possibly corresponds to TRBD1 (6 bases). Germline values: CDR1 MNHEY, CDR2 SMNVEV (reference sequence). The ends were cut back, 5 bases at V and 3 bases at J, with 11 bases in the middle. This CDR3 has 14 residues. The DNA for the CDR3 is TGTGCCAGCAGTCAGGGGACCCGTGGAAACACCATATATTTT. Amino acids: CASSQGTRGNTIYF.